This record covers a single T cell receptor (beta chain). A junction boundary mismatches the germline segment, possibly from a read error. This CDR3 spans 14 amino acids. The germline V gene has CDR1 SSHAT and CDR2 FNYEAQ (reference sequence). TCRdb's copy holds only in-frame clones and misses some; the assay was immunoSEQ multiplex PCR. The sample includes approximately 68,000 clones, 85% to 90% of them seen just once. The sample belongs to a study of OX40 agonist ivuxolimab in advanced cancers. The sequences come from CD4+ or CD8+ T cells sorted from blood, collected in a trial of the OX40 agonist ivuxolimab. The receptor was isolated from an adult with an advanced solid tumor such as melanoma, head and neck, liver or kidney cancer. The chain is built from TRBV7-7 and TRBJ2-3; 9 bases match TRBD2. The CDR3 sequence: CASSPSGGKDTQYF. CDR3 DNA: TGTGCTAGCAGCCCAAGCGGGGGGAAAGATACGCAGTATTTT.